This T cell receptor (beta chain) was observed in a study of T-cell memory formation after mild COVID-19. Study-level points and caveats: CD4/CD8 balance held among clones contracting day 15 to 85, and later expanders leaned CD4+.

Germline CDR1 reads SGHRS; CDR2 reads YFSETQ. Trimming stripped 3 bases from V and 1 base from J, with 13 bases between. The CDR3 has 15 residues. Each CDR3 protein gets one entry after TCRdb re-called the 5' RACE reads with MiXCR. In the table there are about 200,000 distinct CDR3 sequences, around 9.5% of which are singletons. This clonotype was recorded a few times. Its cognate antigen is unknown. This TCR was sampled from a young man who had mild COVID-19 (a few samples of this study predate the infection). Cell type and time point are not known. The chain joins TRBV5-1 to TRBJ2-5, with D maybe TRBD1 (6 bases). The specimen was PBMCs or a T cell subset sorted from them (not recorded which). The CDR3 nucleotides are TGCGCCAGCAGCTCACCCCGGGACACCCAAGAGACCCAGTACTTC. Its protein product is CASSSPRDTQETQYF. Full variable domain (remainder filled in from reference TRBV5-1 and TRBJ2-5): KAGVTQTPRYLIKTRGQQVTLSCSPISGHRSVSWYQQTPGQGLQFLFEYFSETQRNKGNFPGRFSGRQFSNSRSEMNVSTLELGDSALYLCASSSPRDTQETQYFGPGTRLLVL.